This is a list of T cell receptor beta chains from one sample in a study of T cell responses to AZD1222 COVID-19 vaccine. Measured with immunoSEQ multiplex PCR; TCRdb has only the in-frame clones, and not every one. The profile shows 110,000 to 150,000 clones, about 90% of them singletons. The sample in question was peripheral blood, obtained on day 0 of AZD1222 vaccination. Receptors originate from an adult in good health. The CDR3 runs from the conserved cysteine through the conserved F or W. The D gene is left open where the match is weak. Not every row has a clone size; where given, it reads once, few, many or a size class.

cdr3_nt | cdr3_aa | d_call | clone_size | j_call | v_call | cdr3_length
TGTGCCAGCTCACCGGGACAGGGAAACCACGAGCAGTACTTC | CASSPGQGNHEQYF | TRBD1 | . | TRBJ2-7 | TRBV18 | 14
TGTGCCAGTAGGGAGCAGGGGGCGAACTATGGCTACACCTTC | CASREQGANYGYTF | TRBD1 | few | TRBJ1-2 | TRBV19 | 14
TGTGCCAGCAGCTTCTCACGCCCTCCCTACTCAGGGGGCTCCCACGAGCAGTACTTC | CASSFSRPPYSGGSHEQYF | TRBD1 | once | TRBJ2-7 | TRBV7-2 | 19
TGTGCCAGCAGTCCCCCGGACAGGGGAAATGGGAAACTGTTTTTT | CASSPPDRGNGKLFF | TRBD1 | . | TRBJ1-4 | TRBV28 | 15
TGTGCCAGTGAAGGAGGGGGGAGAGGCAATGAGCAGTTCTTC | CASEGGGRGNEQFF | . | . | TRBJ2-1 | TRBV3-1/TRBV3-2 | 14
TGTGCCACCAGCGACTACTCGACAGGCACCAAAAACATTCAGTACTTC | CATSDYSTGTKNIQYF | . | . | TRBJ2-4 | TRBV15 | 16
TGTGCCAGCAGCGTAGGTCTACAGGGGAACTATGGCTACACCTTC | CASSVGLQGNYGYTF | TRBD1 | . | TRBJ1-2 | TRBV9 | 15
TGTGCCAGTAGCGGGACTAGCGGATACAATGAGCAGTTCTTC | CASSGTSGYNEQFF | TRBD2 | once | TRBJ2-1 | TRBV19 | 14
TGTGCCAGCAGCGTAGGTCAGGCACACTACGAGCAGTACTTC | CASSVGQAHYEQYF | . | . | TRBJ2-7 | TRBV9 | 14
TGTGCCAGCAGTCCCCAACAGGGGGTAAGCTCTGGGGCCAACGTCCTGACTTTC | CASSPQQGVSSGANVLTF | TRBD1 | . | TRBJ2-6 | TRBV27 | 18
TGTGCCAGCAGTTACCCGGGGACAGAGTTCTTTGGCTACACCTTC | CASSYPGTEFFGYTF | TRBD1 | . | TRBJ1-2 | TRBV6-2/TRBV6-3 | 15
TGTGCCAGCAGCTTTGTAGGGGAAGAGCTGTTTTTT | CASSFVGEELFF | . | . | TRBJ2-2 | TRBV5-6 | 12
TGTGCCAGCAGCCCTAATACGGGACAGGAAGCTTTCTTT | CASSPNTGQEAFF | TRBD1 | . | TRBJ1-1 | TRBV12-3/TRBV12-4 | 13
TGTGCCAGCAGCTTAGATCAAGCGGGGGGGCGGGAGACCCAGTACTTC | CASSLDQAGGRETQYF | TRBD2 | . | TRBJ2-5 | TRBV11-2 | 16
TGTGCCAGCAGTCGGACAGGGAGGGAACTGTTTTTT | CASSRTGRELFF | TRBD1 | . | TRBJ1-4 | TRBV7-9 | 12
TGTGCCAGCAGCTTCCAGGGCCAGGGGTATGGCTACACCTTC | CASSFQGQGYGYTF | . | . | TRBJ1-2 | TRBV7-2 | 14
TGTGCCAGCAGTGTAGTTAGTACTGAAGCTTTCTTT | CASSVVSTEAFF | . | . | TRBJ1-1 | TRBV2 | 12
TGTGCCAGCAGCCTCAGAGGAGGGGATGAGCAGTTCTTC | CASSLRGGDEQFF | . | . | TRBJ2-1 | TRBV3-1/TRBV3-2 | 13
TGTGCCAGCAGGAAGACAGGGGGCAACACTGAAGCTTTCTTT | CASRKTGGNTEAFF | TRBD1 | . | TRBJ1-1 | TRBV2 | 14
TGTGCCAGCAGTTACCTAGCGGGAGCTTCCTACGAGCAGTACTTC | CASSYLAGASYEQYF | TRBD2 | . | TRBJ2-7 | TRBV6-2/TRBV6-3 | 15
TGTGCCAGCAGCCAGCGCCGCCAGCGGGGAAACAATGAGCAGTTCTTC | CASSQRRQRGNNEQFF | TRBD2 | . | TRBJ2-1 | TRBV7-2 | 16
TGTGCCAGCAGTTACTCACAGGGGCTGAATTCACCCCTCCACTTT | CASSYSQGLNSPLHF | TRBD1 | . | TRBJ1-6 | TRBV6-2/TRBV6-3 | 15
TGTGCCACCAGTGATTGGGGGACGGCGAACACCGGGGAGCTGTTTTTT | CATSDWGTANTGELFF | . | . | TRBJ2-2 | TRBV24-1 | 16
TGTGCCAGCAGCTTGGAAGGCAGGGGGCTTTCCACCTTC | CASSLEGRGLSTF | TRBD1 | . | TRBJ1-2 | TRBV5-6 | 13
TGTGCCAGCAGTTACTCGGGACAGGGGGCAAATGGCTACACCTTC | CASSYSGQGANGYTF | TRBD1 | . | TRBJ1-2 | TRBV6-5 | 15
TGTGCCAGCAGCTACAGGGGGCCCGGGGAGCTGTTTTTT | CASSYRGPGELFF | TRBD1 | . | TRBJ2-2 | TRBV5-4 | 13
TGTGCCAGTCGGACGGGAGAGGCGGTTAGCTCCTACGAGCAGTACTTC | CASRTGEAVSSYEQYF | . | few | TRBJ2-7 | TRBV19 | 16
TGTGCCAGCAGCCCACGGCAGGCAGGGCGCTATGGCTACACCTTC | CASSPRQAGRYGYTF | . | . | TRBJ1-2 | TRBV7-2 | 15
TGTGCCACCAGCAGTCGGACAGGGCGAAGAGGCACTGAAGCTTTCTTT | CATSSRTGRRGTEAFF | TRBD1 | . | TRBJ1-1 | TRBV15 | 16